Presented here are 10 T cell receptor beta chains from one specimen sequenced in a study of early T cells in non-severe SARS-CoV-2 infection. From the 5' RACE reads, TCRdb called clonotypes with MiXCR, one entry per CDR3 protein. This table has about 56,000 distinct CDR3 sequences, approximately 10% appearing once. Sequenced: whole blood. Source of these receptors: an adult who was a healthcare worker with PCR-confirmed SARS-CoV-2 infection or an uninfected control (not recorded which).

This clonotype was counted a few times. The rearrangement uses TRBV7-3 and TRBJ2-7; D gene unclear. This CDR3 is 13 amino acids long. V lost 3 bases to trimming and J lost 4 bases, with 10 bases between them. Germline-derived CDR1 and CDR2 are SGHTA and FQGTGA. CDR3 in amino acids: CASSFNPGYEQYF. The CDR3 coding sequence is TGTGCCAGCAGCTTTAATCCCGGGTACGAGCAGTACTTC.

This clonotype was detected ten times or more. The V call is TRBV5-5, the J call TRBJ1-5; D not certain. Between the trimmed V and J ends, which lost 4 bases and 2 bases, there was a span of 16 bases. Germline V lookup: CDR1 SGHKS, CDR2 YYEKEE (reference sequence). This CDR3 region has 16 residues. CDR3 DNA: TGTGCCAGCAGCCTTACTGGCCAAGCACGCAATCAGCCCCAGCATTTT. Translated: CASSLTGQARNQPQHF.

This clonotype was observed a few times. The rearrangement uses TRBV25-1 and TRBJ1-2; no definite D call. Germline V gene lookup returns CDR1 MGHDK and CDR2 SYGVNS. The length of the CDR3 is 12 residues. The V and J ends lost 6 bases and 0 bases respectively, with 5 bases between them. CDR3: CASRKANYGYTF. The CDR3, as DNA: TGTGCCAGCAGAAAAGCTAACTATGGCTACACCTTC.

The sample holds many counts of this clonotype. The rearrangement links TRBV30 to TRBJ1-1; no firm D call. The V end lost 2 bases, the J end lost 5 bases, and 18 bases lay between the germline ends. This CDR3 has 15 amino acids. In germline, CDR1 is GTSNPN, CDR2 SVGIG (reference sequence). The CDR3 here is CAWSPARAGRTEAFF. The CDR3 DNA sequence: TGTGCCTGGAGTCCCGCGAGAGCCGGGAGGACTGAAGCTTTCTTT.

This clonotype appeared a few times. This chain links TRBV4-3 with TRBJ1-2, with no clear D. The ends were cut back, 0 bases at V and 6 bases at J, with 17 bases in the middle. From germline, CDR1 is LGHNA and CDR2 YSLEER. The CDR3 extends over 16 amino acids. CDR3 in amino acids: CASSQDPWSEGNGYTF. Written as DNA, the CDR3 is TGCGCCAGCAGCCAAGATCCGTGGTCCGAAGGGAATGGCTACACCTTC.

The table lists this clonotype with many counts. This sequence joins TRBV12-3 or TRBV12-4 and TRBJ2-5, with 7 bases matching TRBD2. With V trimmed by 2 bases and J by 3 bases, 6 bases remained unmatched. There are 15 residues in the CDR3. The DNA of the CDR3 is TGTGCCAGCAGTTTATTTGGCGGGAGTGAAGAGACCCAGTACTTC. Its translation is CASSLFGGSEETQYF.

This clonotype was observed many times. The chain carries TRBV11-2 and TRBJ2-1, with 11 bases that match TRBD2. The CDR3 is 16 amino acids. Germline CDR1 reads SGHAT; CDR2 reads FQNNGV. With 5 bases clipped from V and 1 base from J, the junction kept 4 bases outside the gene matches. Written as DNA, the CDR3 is TGTGCCAGCAGCCCCCGGACTAGCGGGTCCTACAATGAGCAGTTCTTC. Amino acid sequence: CASSPRTSGSYNEQFF.

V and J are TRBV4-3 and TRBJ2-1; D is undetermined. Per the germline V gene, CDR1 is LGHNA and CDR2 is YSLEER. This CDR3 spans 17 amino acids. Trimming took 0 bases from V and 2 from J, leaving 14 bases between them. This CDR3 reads CASSQEIQRSAYNEQFF. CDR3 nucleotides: TGCGCCAGCAGCCAAGAAATTCAACGGAGTGCCTACAATGAGCAGTTCTTC.

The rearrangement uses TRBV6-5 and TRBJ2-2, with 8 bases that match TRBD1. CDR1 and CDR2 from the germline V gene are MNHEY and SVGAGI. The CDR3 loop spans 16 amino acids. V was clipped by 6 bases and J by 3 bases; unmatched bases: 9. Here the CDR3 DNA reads TGTGCCAGCAGCTCTGGGACAGGCTCCCACACCGGGGAGCTGTTTTTT. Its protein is CASSSGTGSHTGELFF.

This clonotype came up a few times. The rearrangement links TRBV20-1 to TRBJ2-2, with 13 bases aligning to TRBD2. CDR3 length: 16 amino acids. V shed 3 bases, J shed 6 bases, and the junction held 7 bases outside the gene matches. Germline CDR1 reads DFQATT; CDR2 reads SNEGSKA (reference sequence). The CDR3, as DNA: TGCAGTGCTAGGGCCAGGACTAGCGGGGGCTCCGGGGAGCTGTTTTTT. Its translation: CSARARTSGGSGELFF.